This T cell receptor beta chain was recovered during a study of T cells in Graves' hyperthyroidism and ophthalmopathy (dated by TCRdb to about 2019). A note on the overall study: Peripheral blood samples were taken at initial diagnosis, before any treatment was given. TCR V-J signatures able to tell the groups apart were searched for in a discovery cohort of 90 to 100 patients, of whom more than 40 had Graves' ophthalmopathy and under 65 had stable Graves' hyperthyroidism. Prospective prediction of ophthalmopathy was tested in an independent validation cohort of 18 to 20 hyperthyroidism patients and 15 to 17 patients who later progressed to ophthalmopathy. For training and testing, the 100 or so patients in the discovery cohort were randomly divided in a 7:3 ratio. In addition, the study compared T-cell repertoires in thyroid tissue and in blood from about six Graves' hyperthyroidism patients. After blood sampling, hyperthyroidism patients were treated with methimazole at a starting dose of 30 mg daily, and ophthalmopathy patients were treated with high-dose intravenous methylprednisolone. The paper describes TCR Vbeta CDR3 sequencing of around 130 peripheral blood samples, made up of 43 ophthalmopathy patients, 70 to 75 hyperthyroidism patients and about 17 progressor patients.

General findings and caveats noted by the study authors: No statistical method was used to set the sample size in advance, and investigators knew the group allocation. Most expanded thyroid clonotypes (frequency above 0.001) were also detected in blood, a finding suggesting that blood repertoires may reflect thyroid immune responses. During validation, the model predicted progression to ophthalmopathy a median of roughly 7.1 months ahead of onset, with around 71% sensitivity and roughly 75% specificity. Ophthalmopathy was separated from stable hyperthyroidism by a 13 V-J signature model, with about 88% sensitivity and about 81% specificity obtained in cross-validation and 80%/75% obtained in testing.

Stable Graves' hyperthyroidism was defined as the absence of progression to ophthalmopathy over 18 months of follow-up. Hyperthyroidism patients were newly diagnosed, with disease duration under 2 months, and aged 18 to 65 years. The study excluded patients with uncontrolled infections, other autoimmune diseases, pregnancy or lactation. Diagnoses were based on clinical symptoms, serum thyroxine and TRAb, thyroid ultrasound and orbital computed tomography. Ficoll-Paque density gradient centrifugation was used to isolate PBMCs from under 11 ml of fresh peripheral blood. Trizol reagent was used to extract total RNA, and RNA quality was then checked on an Agilent 2100 Bioanalyzer. TCR beta CDR3 regions were amplified from RNA transcripts. The TCR CDR3 was subjected to a first round of RT-PCR using the HTBI primer set and the Qiagen OneStep RT-PCR kit. The libraries were constructed in a second round of multiplex PCR and then size-selected and purified. Libraries were sequenced paired-end with 100 bp reads on an Illumina HiSeq2000. Regarding the original processing steps: SOAPnuke was used to process the raw data, removing reads that contained adapters or uncalled bases, had a mean Phred below 15, or lacked an exact match to the constant primer or identifier. COPE v1.2.5 was used to merge high-quality paired reads, and clonotypes were defined as unique nucleotide sequences. MiTCR v1.1 was used to align the clonotypes against IMGT TRBV, TRBD and TRBJ reference segments. Only V-J combinations with frequency above 0.0001, covering 99.2% of repertoires, were analysed. A TCS score was defined as the ratio between F50 (clonal expansion) and ExV (chaos), using BLOSUM62-based TCRdist between CDR3 peptides within each V-J. Welch's t-statistics and random forest reduced some 510 V-J features to 13, which were used in a naive Bayes classifier (R e1071). The public reads were quality trimmed at Q25 with fastp and then assembled into clones with MiXCR by TCRdb, keeping productive beta chains. Each record represents a unique CDR3 protein, reported with the most common genes and DNA among its rows. These V and J calls are TCRdb output, not the study's own analysis. This sample lists hundreds of thousands of distinct CDR3 sequences; around 13% were detected once. The biggest ten clones account for 10% of the sample.

Details on this clonotype: What antigen it recognizes has not been identified. No base quality information exists; no much larger clone differs at one position.

The sequence came from a woman aged 18-30 years with Graves' hyperthyroidism. The sequenced sample was blood.

The DNA sequence reads TGCAGCGCCTTGAGACAGGGCTCCTACGAGCAGTACTTC. Its product reads: CSALRQGSYEQYF. This chain joins TRBV29-1 to TRBJ2-7; a stretch of 7 junction bases matches TRBD1. From the cysteine through the phenylalanine, the CDR3 covers 13 amino acids. This entry keeps only the CDR3 DNA: 39 bases, framed from base 1. The germline V gene encodes CDR1 SQVTM and CDR2 ANQGSEA. Trimmed from V: 7 bases; trimmed from J: 0 bases; junction bases lacking a gene match: 6.